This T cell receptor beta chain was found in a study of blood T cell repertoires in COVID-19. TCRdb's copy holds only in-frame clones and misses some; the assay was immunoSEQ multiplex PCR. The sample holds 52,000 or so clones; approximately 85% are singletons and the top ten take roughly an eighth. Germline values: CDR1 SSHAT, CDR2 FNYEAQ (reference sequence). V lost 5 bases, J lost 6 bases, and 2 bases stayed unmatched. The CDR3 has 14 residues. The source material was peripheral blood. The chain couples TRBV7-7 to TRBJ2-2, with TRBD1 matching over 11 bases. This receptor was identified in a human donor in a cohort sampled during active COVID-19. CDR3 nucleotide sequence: TGTGCCAGCAGCCAGGGACAGGGGGCCGGGGAGCTGTTTTTT. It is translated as CASSQGQGAGELFF.